Below are 21 T cell receptor beta chains sequenced from a single sample in a study of shared clonotypes between healthy human individuals. Data came from immunoSEQ multiplex PCR; TCRdb stores just in-frame clones and leaves some out. The data contain nearly 1 million clones, about three quarters of them seen just once; the ten biggest clones take up approximately 1.5%. The sequencing sample was made of memory CD4+ T cells sorted from blood. Subset described: CD45RA-negative fraction. The source of these receptors is a man aged 18 to 29 in good health.

Only one count was recorded for this clone. The chain recombines TRBV28 with TRBJ2-2, with 9 bases aligning to TRBD2. The CDR3 is 16 residues long. From germline, CDR1 is MDHEN and CDR2 SYDVKM. V shed 6 bases, J shed 3 bases, and the junction held 8 bases outside the gene matches. CDR3 in amino acids: CASSLETSGDTGELFF. In nucleotides, the CDR3 is TGTGCCAGCAGCTTGGAGACTAGCGGAGACACCGGGGAGCTGTTTTTT.

The rearrangement links TRBV6-1 to TRBJ1-6; D possibly corresponds to TRBD1 (5 bases). This CDR3 comprises 17 residues. V was shortened by 4 bases and J by 0 bases, with 13 bases between the two germline ends. CDR1 is MNHNS and CDR2 is SASEGT in the germline V gene. CDR3 bases: TGTGCCAGCAGTGGCCCAGGGCTGAGCTCCTATAATTCACCCCTCCACTTT. This translates into CASSGPGLSSYNSPLHF.

The J gene is TRBJ1-3, the V gene TRBV7-2; 8 positions match TRBD1. Germline V gene data show CDR1 as SGHTA and CDR2 as FQGNSA. Unmatched junction bases numbered 8, after V lost 9 bases and J lost 4 bases. The CDR3 spans 14 residues. The CDR3 DNA reads as TGTGCCAGTAAGCGACAGGGGAGCGGAAACACCATATATTTT. Its protein is CASKRQGSGNTIYF.

This clone has only a few counts. The chain has TRBV5-1 and TRBJ2-1, with D perhaps TRBD1 (6 bases). V was cut by 0 bases and J by 3 bases, with 13 bases left in between. CDR1 is SGHRS and CDR2 is YFSETQ in the germline V gene. This CDR3 spans 16 amino acids. The CDR3 DNA is TGCGCCAGCAGCTTGGAGGGGGTGTCAAACTACAATGAGCAGTTCTTC. Encoded protein: CASSLEGVSNYNEQFF.

This clone turned up a few times. The CDR3 here is CASRRGQWDTGELFF. In DNA, the CDR3 is TGTGCCAGCAGAAGGGGGCAGTGGGACACCGGGGAGCTGTTTTTT. V usage is TRBV2 and J usage is TRBJ2-2, with TRBD1 matching over 7 bases. Germline V CDR1 and CDR2: SNHLY, FYNNEI. The CDR3 extends over 15 amino acids. After removal of 6 bases from V and 3 bases from J, the junction contained 7 bases not matched to a gene.

The chain employs TRBV28 and TRBJ2-5; a weak D match, TRBD2 (5 bases). With 2 bases removed from V and 7 bases from J, the gap between germline ends came to 5 bases. From germline, CDR1 is MDHEN and CDR2 SYDVKM. The CDR3 spans 11 residues. The CDR3 spells CASSLEGTQYF. The CDR3 region has the DNA TGTGCCAGCAGTTTAGAGGGGACCCAGTACTTC.

This chain connects TRBV12-5 to TRBJ1-1; 7 bases line up with TRBD1. Germline lookup yields CDR1 LGHNT and CDR2 FRNRAP. Losses at the gene ends were 10 bases for V and 11 bases for J; bases not matched to a gene: 13. The CDR3 loop spans 12 amino acids. This CDR3 is CATGTAGARAFF. CDR3 sequence (DNA): TGTGCTACCGGGACAGCAGGGGCTCGGGCTTTCTTT.

The chain recombines TRBV6-1 with TRBJ2-2; D is possibly TRBD1 (6 bases). The CDR3 runs 13 residues. The V gene's germline CDR1 is MNHNS and CDR2 SASEGT. The V and J ends lost 5 bases and 6 bases respectively, with 10 bases between them. The DNA for the CDR3 is TGTGCCAGCAGTTCACAGGGTGCCGGGGAGCTGTTTTTT. This sequence encodes CASSSQGAGELFF.

On this clone itself: A clone one base away is much larger, so this may be a read error. The chain has TRBV28 and TRBJ2-7; no reliable D call. This CDR3 comprises 11 residues. V was pared by 1 base and J by 3 bases, with 1 base between. Germline CDR1 is MDHEN and CDR2 is SYDVKM. The CDR3: CASSLFYEQYF. The CDR3 DNA reads as TGTGCCAGCAGTTTATTCTACGAGCAGTACTTC.

This rearrangement joins TRBV25-1 to TRBJ2-7; weak D call: TRBD1 (6 bases). Germline V gene sequence: CDR1 MGHDK, CDR2 SYGVNS. V shed 0 bases and J shed 5 bases, with 17 bases lying between them. There are 16 residues in the CDR3. This CDR3 reads CASSEYGQGPRNEQYF. As DNA, the CDR3 is TGTGCCAGCAGTGAATATGGCCAGGGGCCGCGGAACGAGCAGTACTTC.

The count of this clone is one. The rearrangement links TRBV7-8 to TRBJ1-4; TRBD1 agrees at 7 bases. The ends lost 4 bases at V and 3 bases at J; junction bases unmatched: 8. This CDR3 has 16 amino acids. Per the germline V gene, CDR1 is SGHVS and CDR2 is FQNEAQ. CDR3 in amino acids: CASSSHAGTANEKLFF. Written as DNA, the CDR3 is TGTGCCAGCAGCTCCCACGCCGGGACAGCTAATGAAAAACTGTTTTTT.

The chain carries TRBV5-1 and TRBJ1-1; TRBD1 agrees at 9 bases. The CDR3 is made up of 14 amino acids. The J segment lost 5 bases and the V segment lost 6 bases, leaving 8 bases of the junction unmatched. CDR1 is SGHRS, CDR2 YFSETQ, per germline. The DNA of the CDR3 is TGCGCCAGCACACAAACAGGGGGCTTGACTGAAGCTTTCTTT. This encodes CASTQTGGLTEAFF.

For the CDR3, the DNA is TGTGCCAGCAGGAGGGGGACAGGCCAAACGAACACCGGGGAGCTGTTTTTT. This codes for CASRRGTGQTNTGELFF. The J gene is TRBJ2-2, the V gene TRBV2, with 8 bases identical to TRBD1. This CDR3 region has 17 residues. Germline CDR1 reads SNHLY; CDR2 reads FYNNEI. J was trimmed by 0 bases and V by 6 bases; bases with no gene match: 9.

The V call is TRBV7-2, the J call TRBJ2-1; D possibly corresponds to TRBD1 (5 bases). CDR1 is SGHTA and CDR2 is FQGNSA in the germline V gene. The CDR3 contains 19 residues. Trimming cost V 1 base and J 6 bases, with 25 bases left between them. The CDR3 spells CASSLVGRGTARRVNEQFF. The CDR3 bases are TGTGCCAGCAGCTTAGTGGGTAGGGGCACCGCGAGGAGAGTCAATGAGCAGTTCTTC.

CDR3 sequence: CASGSVSRGKLIYEQYF. As DNA, the CDR3 is TGCGCCAGCGGAAGTGTGAGCAGGGGCAAATTAATCTACGAGCAGTACTTC. The V gene is TRBV10-2, the J gene TRBJ2-7, with a possible D match to TRBD1 (6 bases). Germline assignment: CDR1 WSHSY and CDR2 SAAADI. The CDR3 length is 17 residues. Trimming removed 8 bases from V and 3 bases from J, with 26 bases in between.

The chain uses TRBV7-3 and TRBJ2-1; 7 bases fit TRBD1. CDR1 and CDR2 from the germline V gene are SGHTA and FQGTGA. The CDR3 sequence is 13 residues long. Germline trimming cut 3 bases from V and 10 bases from J; bases unmatched to any gene: 6. For the CDR3, the DNA is TGTGCCAGCAGCTTCAGGGACAGTGGGGAGCAGTTCTTC. This translates into CASSFRDSGEQFF.

This chain links TRBV19 with TRBJ1-5; possibly TRBD1 for D (5 bases). The CDR3 spans 15 residues. V dropped 5 bases and J dropped 3 bases, with 14 bases sitting between them. Per germline, CDR1 LNHDA and CDR2 SQIVND (reference sequence). CDR3: CASSGGGGFNQPQHF. In DNA, the CDR3 is TGTGCCAGTAGTGGGGGTGGAGGGTTCAATCAGCCCCAGCATTTT.

V usage is TRBV30 and J usage is TRBJ2-7; the D gene is possibly TRBD2 (7 bases). The germline CDR1 and CDR2 sequences are GTSNPN and SVGIG (reference sequence). The CDR3 consists of 14 residues. Deletions cut 2 bases from V and 1 base from J, with 12 bases between. CDR3 region: CAWSLKGGSYEQYF. CDR3 nucleotide sequence: TGTGCCTGGAGTCTCAAGGGGGGGTCCTACGAGCAGTACTTC.

V usage is TRBV5-4 and J usage is TRBJ2-4; the D is unclear. The CDR3 consists of 16 residues. V was pared by 4 bases and J by 0 bases, with 14 bases between. Germline CDR1 SGHNT, CDR2 YYREEE (reference sequence). The CDR3, as DNA: TGTGCCAGCAGCGGTACTACGGACCTAGCCAAAAACATTCAGTACTTC. Its protein is CASSGTTDLAKNIQYF.

The rearrangement uses TRBV5-8 and TRBJ2-7; D gene ambiguous. CDR3 length equals 12 residues. V lost 0 bases to trimming and J lost 6 bases, with 7 bases between them. Germline loops: CDR1 SGHTS, CDR2 YDEGEE. The CDR3 bases are TGTGCCAGCAGCTTGGGGGTCGGCGAGCAGTACTTC. This gives the protein CASSLGVGEQYF.

V gene TRBV5-1 combines with J gene TRBJ1-6; perhaps TRBD1 as D (6 bases). This CDR3 comprises 14 residues. The germline CDR1 and CDR2 sequences are SGHRS and YFSETQ. Trimming removed 0 bases from V and 8 bases from J, with 9 bases in between. CDR3: CASSLERTDSPLHF. CDR3 DNA sequence: TGCGCCAGCAGCTTGGAACGGACAGATTCACCCCTCCACTTT.